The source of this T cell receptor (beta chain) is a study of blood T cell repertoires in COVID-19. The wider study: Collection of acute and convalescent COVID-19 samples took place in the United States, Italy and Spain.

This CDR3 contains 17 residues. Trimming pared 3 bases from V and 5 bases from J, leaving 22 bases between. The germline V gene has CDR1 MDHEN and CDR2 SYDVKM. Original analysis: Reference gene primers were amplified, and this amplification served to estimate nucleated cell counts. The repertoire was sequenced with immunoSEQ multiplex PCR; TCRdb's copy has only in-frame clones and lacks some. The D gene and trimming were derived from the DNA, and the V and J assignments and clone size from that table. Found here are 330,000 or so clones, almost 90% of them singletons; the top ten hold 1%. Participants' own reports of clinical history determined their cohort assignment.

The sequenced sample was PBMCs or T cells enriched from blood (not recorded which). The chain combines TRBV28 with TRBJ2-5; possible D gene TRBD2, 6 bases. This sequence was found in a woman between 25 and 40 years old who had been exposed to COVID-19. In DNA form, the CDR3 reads TGTGCCAGCAGTTTCCCAGTCGCCCAAACGGGAGATGAGACCCAGTACTTC. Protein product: CASSFPVAQTGDETQYF.